Presented here are 23 T cell receptor beta chains from one specimen sequenced in a study of blood T cell repertoires in COVID-19. Method: immunoSEQ multiplex PCR; TCRdb's copy keeps in-frame clones and lacks some. This table has about 150,000 clones, approximately 80% appearing once. Sequenced material: peripheral blood. The source is a man aged 55-75 years with active or convalescent COVID-19.

The chain is built from TRBV7-6 and TRBJ1-2, with a tentative D call TRBD1 (6 bases). The germline gives CDR1 SGHVS, CDR2 FNYEAQ. The CDR3 extends over 12 amino acids. Deletions cut 1 base from V and 8 bases from J, with 8 bases between. The CDR3 region is CASSLGGQGYTF. The CDR3 DNA reads TGTGCCAGCAGCTTAGGGGGGCAAGGCTACACCTTC.

The V and J genes are TRBV18 and TRBJ2-7; 9 bases line up with TRBD2. Trimming took 3 bases from V and 7 from J; bases not matched to a gene: 16. The length of the CDR3 is 17 residues. In germline, CDR1 is KGHSH, CDR2 LQKENI. DNA for the CDR3: TGTGCCAGCTCACCTAAGGGACTAGCTCGACCCCTCCTGGAGCAGTACTTC. Amino acid sequence: CASSPKGLARPLLEQYF.

The chain joins TRBV5-1 to TRBJ2-5; TRBD2 aligns across 7 bases. The CDR3 contains 16 residues. The J segment lost 2 bases and the V segment lost 4 bases, leaving 11 bases of the junction unmatched. In germline, CDR1 is SGHRS, CDR2 YFSETQ. The CDR3 sequence: CASSTGAGTIQETQYF. The CDR3, as DNA: TGCGCCAGCAGCACGGGAGCCGGGACTATTCAAGAGACCCAGTACTTC. Drawing the rest from reference TRBV5-1 and TRBJ2-5, the complete variable domain is KAGVTQTPRYLIKTRGQQVTLSCSPISGHRSVSWYQQTPGQGLQFLFEYFSETQRNKGNFPGRFSGRQFSNSRSEMNVSTLELGDSALYLCASSTGAGTIQETQYFGPGTRLLVL.

The chain carries TRBV6-6 and TRBJ2-5; tentatively, D is TRBD2 (7 bases). In germline, CDR1 is MNHNY, CDR2 SVGAGI (reference sequence). V shed 6 bases and J shed 1 base, with 15 bases lying between them. The CDR3 totals 15 residues. CDR3 coding DNA: TGTGCCAGCAGCTCGAGGGGGGGACTCCAAGAGACCCAGTACTTC. Translating it yields CASSSRGGLQETQYF.

For the CDR3, the DNA is TGTGCCAGCTCCCAAGGACAGGGCGTGAGGTATAACGAGCAGTACTTC. Its translation is CASSQGQGVRYNEQYF. This chain uses TRBV18 with TRBJ2-7, with 8 bases fitting TRBD1. Germline V gene data show CDR1 as KGHSH and CDR2 as LQKENI. CDR3 length: 16 amino acids. Trimming took 6 bases from V and 5 from J; bases not matched to a gene: 15.

The chain couples TRBV28 to TRBJ2-2; D might be TRBD2 (6 bases). This CDR3 has 12 amino acids. V lost 11 bases and J 5 bases, leaving 12 bases between the germline ends. In germline, CDR1 is MDHEN, CDR2 SYDVKM. The CDR3 DNA follows: TGTGCCGGGGCCCGGGGGACCGGGGAGCTGTTTTTT. It encodes CAGARGTGELFF.

This clone came up a few times. V gene TRBV5-1 combines with J gene TRBJ2-7, with D possibly matching TRBD1 (6 bases). The ends were cut back, 4 bases at V and 2 bases at J, with 10 bases in the middle. The CDR3 spans 13 residues. Germline CDR1 reads SGHRS; CDR2 reads YFSETQ. The CDR3 region is CASSPGTTYEQYF. In DNA, the CDR3 is TGCGCCAGCAGCCCGGGGACAACCTACGAGCAGTACTTC.

This clone was recorded a few times. The chain combines TRBV7-9 with TRBJ2-7; 9 nucleotides agree with TRBD2. The germline V gene encodes CDR1 SEHNR and CDR2 FQNEAQ (reference sequence). V trimming: 5 bases; J trimming: 5 bases; junction bases outside the gene matches: 7. This CDR3 contains 14 residues. The CDR3 region has the DNA TGTGCCAGCAGCCCCGGAGCGGGAGGCGACGAGCAGTACTTC. It yields the protein CASSPGAGGDEQYF.

The chain employs TRBV27 and TRBJ2-1; 12 bases match TRBD2. V lost 1 base, J lost 8 bases, and 6 bases stayed unmatched. Germline-derived CDR1 and CDR2 are MNHEY and SMNVEV (reference sequence). CDR3 length: 16 amino acids. The CDR3 DNA sequence: TGTGCCAGCAGTTTATGGGCTAGCGGGAGGGCATATGAGCAGTTCTTC. Protein product: CASSLWASGRAYEQFF.

The chain carries TRBV7-9 and TRBJ1-5, with TRBD1 matching over 10 bases. Germline V gene lookup returns CDR1 SEHNR and CDR2 FQNEAQ (reference sequence). V lost 5 bases to trimming and J lost 3 bases; unmatched junction nucleotides: 1. The CDR3 runs to 14 residues. The CDR3 sequence: CASSGQGVNQPQHF. CDR3 sequence (DNA): TGTGCCAGCAGCGGACAGGGGGTCAATCAGCCCCAGCATTTT. The variable domain in full, completed from reference TRBV7-9 and TRBJ1-5, reads DTGVSQNPRHKITKRGQNVTFRCDPISEHNRLYWYRQTLGQGPEFLTYFQNEAQLEKSRLLSDRFSAERPKGSFSTLEIQRTEQGDSAMYLCASSGQGVNQPQHFGDGTRLSIL.

The V gene is TRBV20-1, the J gene TRBJ2-1; D is possibly TRBD2 (5 bases). The CDR3 consists of 13 residues. V lost 3 bases and J lost 5, with 11 bases in between. The germline CDR1 and CDR2 sequences are DFQATT and SNEGSKA (reference sequence). The CDR3: CSASRTAHNEQFF. CDR3 nucleotides: TGCAGTGCTAGTAGGACTGCACACAATGAGCAGTTCTTC.

The chain is built from TRBV7-3 and TRBJ1-5; 10 bases match TRBD1. V lost 3 bases, J lost 2 bases, and 4 bases stayed unmatched. The CDR3 loop spans 16 amino acids. CDR1 is SGHTA and CDR2 is FQGTGA in the germline V gene. This CDR3 reads CASSFKGTGGNQPQHF. The CDR3 DNA follows: TGTGCCAGCAGCTTCAAGGGGACAGGGGGCAATCAGCCCCAGCATTTT.

This chain connects TRBV7-3 to TRBJ1-1; TRBD1 might be the D (5 bases). V lost 4 bases and J 4 bases, leaving 10 bases between the germline ends. The length of the CDR3 is 13 residues. The germline V gene has CDR1 SGHTA and CDR2 FQGTGA. Written as DNA, the CDR3 is TGTGCCAGCAGCTCCCGGGGGGGCACTGAAGCTTTCTTT. Amino acid sequence: CASSSRGGTEAFF.

This clone showed up just once. The chain employs TRBV29-1 and TRBJ2-7; 9 bases map to TRBD1. Looked up from germline, CDR1 is SQVTM and CDR2 is ANQGSEA. The V and J ends lost 2 bases and 12 bases, in that order; junction bases with no gene match: 5. The CDR3 extends over 11 amino acids. DNA of the CDR3: TGCAGCGTTGAACACGGGGACAGGGTGTACTTC. This translates into CSVEHGDRVYF.

The V and J genes are TRBV19 and TRBJ2-3; 9 bases are shared with TRBD1. Trimming took 3 bases from V and 2 from J; bases not matched to a gene: 6. CDR1 is LNHDA, CDR2 SQIVND, per germline (reference sequence). This CDR3 is 16 amino acids long. CDR3 coding DNA: TGTGCCAGTAGTATCCTCCCACAGGGGGCCACAGATACGCAGTATTTT. Amino acids: CASSILPQGATDTQYF.

The chain combines TRBV3-1 (or the pseudogene TRBV3-2) with TRBJ2-1; D is possibly TRBD2 (5 bases). This CDR3 spans 16 amino acids. Germline-derived CDR1 and CDR2 are LGHDT and YNNKEL (reference sequence). Trimming took 5 bases from V and 1 from J, leaving 15 bases between them. CDR3 DNA: TGTGCCAGCAGCGCCTCCAGCGGTGGTTCCTACAATGAGCAGTTCTTC. It encodes CASSASSGGSYNEQFF.

This clone was counted a single time. This chain links TRBV5-1 with TRBJ1-2, with D possibly being TRBD1 (6 bases). CDR3 length: 14 residues. Trimming shortened V by 5 bases and J by 2 bases, and 13 bases separated the two germline ends. CDR1 SGHRS and CDR2 YFSETQ come from the germline V gene. CDR3 nucleotide sequence: TGCGCCAGCAGAACCAATCAGGGGAACTATGGCTACACCTTC. Amino acids: CASRTNQGNYGYTF.

The chain combines TRBV10-3 with TRBJ1-2, with D perhaps TRBD1 (6 bases). CDR1 and CDR2 from the germline V gene are ENHRY and SYGVKD. V was trimmed by 0 bases and J by 2 bases, leaving 7 bases between them. CDR3 length equals 14 residues. Here the CDR3 DNA reads TGTGCCATCAGTGAGTCAGGGGGAAACTATGGCTACACCTTC. The encoded protein is CAISESGGNYGYTF.

This clone was counted between two and nine times. This sequence joins TRBV2 and TRBJ1-6; tentatively, D is TRBD1 (6 bases). Per germline, CDR1 SNHLY and CDR2 FYNNEI. This CDR3 region has 15 residues. V was shortened by 7 bases and J by 1 base, with 11 bases between the two germline ends. CDR3 bases: TGTGCCAGCACCCCAGGGGTATCCTATAATTCACCCCTCCACTTT. This codes for CASTPGVSYNSPLHF.

The chain recombines TRBV19 with TRBJ2-2; a possible D gene is TRBD1 (6 bases). The CDR3 totals 14 residues. Per germline, CDR1 LNHDA and CDR2 SQIVND (reference sequence). V was shortened by 6 bases and J by 8 bases, with 16 bases between the two germline ends. The CDR3 sequence: CASSKQTGTGELFF. CDR3 in DNA: TGTGCCAGTAGCAAACAAACCGGGACAGGGGAGCTGTTTTTT.

V and J are TRBV29-1 and TRBJ1-1; possibly TRBD1 for D (5 bases). V was clipped by 3 bases and J by 1 base, with 9 bases between them. This CDR3 is 13 amino acids long. The germline V gene encodes CDR1 SQVTM and CDR2 ANQGSEA. CDR3 region: CSVDDGQNTEAFF. The CDR3 region has the DNA TGCAGCGTTGACGATGGACAGAACACTGAAGCTTTCTTT. Full variable domain (missing parts from reference TRBV29-1 and TRBJ1-1): SAVISQKPSRDICQRGTSLTIQCQVDSQVTMMFWYRQQPGQSLTLIATANQGSEATYESGFVIDKFPISRPNLTFSTLTVSNMSPEDSSIYLCSVDDGQNTEAFFGQGTRLTVV.

The gene calls are TRBV7-2 and TRBJ1-2; possibly TRBD1 for D (5 bases). CDR1 and CDR2 from the germline V gene are SGHTA and FQGNSA. V lost 7 bases and J lost 5, with 20 bases in between. The length of the CDR3 is 15 residues. The CDR3 coding sequence is TGTGCCAGCACCGTCTCCCAGGGTCGAATGTATGGCTACACCTTC. Amino acids: CASTVSQGRMYGYTF.

The chain links TRBV7-2 to TRBJ1-6, with TRBD1 matching over 9 bases. CDR1 and CDR2 (germline): SGHTA, FQGNSA. This CDR3 has 15 amino acids. With V trimmed by 6 bases and J by 5 bases, 5 bases remained unmatched. The DNA for the CDR3 is TGTGCCAGCAGGGTGAGGACAGGGGATAATTCACCCCTCCACTTT. Its protein product is CASRVRTGDNSPLHF. Combining the CDR3 with reference TRBV7-2 and TRBJ1-6 gives the whole variable domain GAGVSQSPSNKVTEKGKDVELRCDPISGHTALYWYRQSLGQGLEFLIYFQGNSAPDKSGLPSDRFSAERTGGSVSTLTIQRTQQEDSAVYLCASRVRTGDNSPLHFGNGTRLTVT.